This TCR beta chain emerged from a study of cytomegalovirus exposure and HLA in healthy donors. Turning to the study itself: Earlier work reported 90 million to 120 million unique TCR beta sequences from about 190 million T cells. Study-wide results and limits: Immune exposure was documented only through CMV serostatus. Roughly even sequencing depth across donors was the assumption behind the presence/absence analyses.

The trim removed 6 bases at V and 6 bases at J, leaving 4 bases unmatched. Germline V gene data show CDR1 as SGHTA and CDR2 as FQGTGA. This CDR3 has 14 residues. PCR employed 60 Vbeta and 13 Jbeta primers. Data came from immunoSEQ multiplex PCR; TCRdb stores just in-frame clones and leaves some out. The sample consists of about 98,000 clones, around 74% of them appearing once. It was healthy bone marrow donors who served as donors. There are a few counts of this clone. What it recognizes is unknown. Sequencing was done on a sample of PBMCs. This receptor was obtained from a male donor in good health and CMV-seronegative. The chain recombines TRBV7-3 with TRBJ2-3; TRBD2 matches 12 bases. CDR3 sequence (DNA): TGTGCCAGCAGGAGGACTAGCGGGAAGGATACGCAGTATTTT. Translating it yields CASRRTSGKDTQYF.